This T cell receptor (beta chain) was sequenced for a study of shared clonotypes between healthy human individuals. Looked up from germline, CDR1 is LNHNV and CDR2 is YYDKDF (reference sequence). The CDR3 is made up of 17 amino acids. The V end lost 1 base, the J end lost 5 bases, and 18 bases lay between the germline ends. At deep level, the assay was performed. Several immunoSEQ 96-well plates shared each subset's DNA, each plate a replicate. Profiled with immunoSEQ multiplex PCR; TCRdb holds only in-frame clones, not every one. This table holds approximately 1.5 million clones, around 98.5% found once.

The sequencing sample was made of naive CD4+ T cells sorted from blood. Subset defined: CD45RA+ positively selected. This chain joins TRBV15 and TRBJ2-1; weak D call: TRBD1 (6 bases). The TCR comes from a young man in good health. The CDR3, as DNA: TGTGCCACCAGCAGAGGAATTACCGGTTACAGGGACAATGAGCAGTTCTTC. Protein product: CATSRGITGYRDNEQFF.